Listed below are T cell receptor beta chains from one sample, sequenced in a study of blood T cell repertoires in COVID-19. Assay: immunoSEQ multiplex PCR; the TCRdb copy retains only in-frame clones and omits some. Among some 70,000 clones listed, over 60% were seen once. The sample was peripheral blood. The receptors stem from a man aged 55 to 70 with COVID-19, enrolled during active disease. Both conserved end residues are part of each CDR3. The D gene is left open where the match is weak.

NA	TRBV10-3	TRBJ2-5	CAIGRNPSSEDQYF
NA	TRBV6-2/TRBV6-3	TRBJ2-7	CASSPAGEQYF
TRBD1	TRBV28	TRBJ2-7	CASLDRTLYEQYF
NA	TRBV18	TRBJ2-1	CASSLGTSQEQFF
NA	TRBV5-1	TRBJ1-4	CASSFSGGNEKLFF
TRBD2	TRBV9	TRBJ2-3	CASTPGGGRRDTQYF
NA	TRBV5-6	TRBJ2-5	CASSSGGGAGTQYF
TRBD1	TRBV10-2	TRBJ1-5	CASSSGTGKAQPQHF
NA	TRBV9	TRBJ2-1	CASSVGSTSRSEQFF
TRBD2	TRBV10-3	TRBJ2-7	CAISETSGRSEQYF
NA	TRBV5-6	TRBJ2-1	CASSFGRGWNEQFF
NA	TRBV7-6	TRBJ2-2	CASSLQQDATGELFF
NA	TRBV7-9	TRBJ2-5	CASSFRQDQETQYF
NA	TRBV11-2	TRBJ2-7	CASRRESGSYEQYF
TRBD1	TRBV18	TRBJ1-5	CASSPLPGQGWNQPQHF
TRBD2	TRBV3-1/TRBV3-2	TRBJ2-3	CASSQALGGGTQYF
NA	TRBV2	TRBJ1-1	CARVPGTEAFF
NA	TRBV19	TRBJ2-1	CASSIQGLYNEQFF
TRBD2	TRBV11-3	TRBJ2-1	CASSRGGGNEQFF
TRBD1	TRBV5-6	TRBJ2-7	CASSRGTVEDYEQYF
NA	TRBV19	TRBJ1-2	CASSITLQNYGYTF
NA	TRBV9	TRBJ2-7	CASSPRSGVSYEQYF
TRBD2	TRBV5-5	TRBJ2-1	CASSSLTSGGYEQFF
TRBD1	TRBV9	TRBJ1-4	CASSVGQGREKLFF
NA	TRBV11-2	TRBJ2-1	CASSRSSTSSYNEQFF
NA	TRBV11-3	TRBJ1-1	CASSLQGGQVGTKAFF
TRBD1	TRBV6-5	TRBJ1-2	CASYGTGDYGYTF
TRBD2	TRBV5-3	TRBJ2-5	CARRLGGGTQETQYF
NA	TRBV6-1	TRBJ1-5	CASSEEGAGQPQHF
TRBD2	TRBV11-1	TRBJ2-1	CASSLGSGDYEQFF